This T cell receptor beta chain derives from a study of CD8 T cells in ankylosing spondylitis. Study-wide results and limits: Ankylosing spondylitis blood appeared to carry a characteristic TCR beta motif of roughly eight highly homologous variants. Relatively scarce in peripheral blood, disease-linked clones were CD8+. Reportedly, matched ankylosing spondylitis synovial fluid was significantly enriched for disease-linked clones.

CDR3 length: 15 amino acids. Trimming took 5 bases from V and 7 from J, leaving 21 bases between them. Germline loops: CDR1 SGHAT, CDR2 FQDESV (reference sequence). The TCR beta libraries were generated through quantitative 5'-RACE incorporating molecular barcodes. TCRdb re-analysed the 5' RACE reads in MiXCR, keeping a single row per CDR3 protein. The sample contains fewer than 350,000 distinct CDR3 sequences, more than 9% of which appear only once. Comments on this clonotype: Its antigen remains unidentified.

The sequence came from a female donor with ankylosing spondylitis or in good health (not recorded which). Sequenced material: blood, either unsorted or a sorted T cell fraction (not recorded which). V and J are TRBV11-1 and TRBJ2-7; a weak D match, TRBD1 (6 bases). Here the CDR3 DNA reads TGTGCCAGCAGCCTAGGCGCGCAGGGGAGTACGGAGCAGTACTTC. Protein sequence: CASSLGAQGSTEQYF.